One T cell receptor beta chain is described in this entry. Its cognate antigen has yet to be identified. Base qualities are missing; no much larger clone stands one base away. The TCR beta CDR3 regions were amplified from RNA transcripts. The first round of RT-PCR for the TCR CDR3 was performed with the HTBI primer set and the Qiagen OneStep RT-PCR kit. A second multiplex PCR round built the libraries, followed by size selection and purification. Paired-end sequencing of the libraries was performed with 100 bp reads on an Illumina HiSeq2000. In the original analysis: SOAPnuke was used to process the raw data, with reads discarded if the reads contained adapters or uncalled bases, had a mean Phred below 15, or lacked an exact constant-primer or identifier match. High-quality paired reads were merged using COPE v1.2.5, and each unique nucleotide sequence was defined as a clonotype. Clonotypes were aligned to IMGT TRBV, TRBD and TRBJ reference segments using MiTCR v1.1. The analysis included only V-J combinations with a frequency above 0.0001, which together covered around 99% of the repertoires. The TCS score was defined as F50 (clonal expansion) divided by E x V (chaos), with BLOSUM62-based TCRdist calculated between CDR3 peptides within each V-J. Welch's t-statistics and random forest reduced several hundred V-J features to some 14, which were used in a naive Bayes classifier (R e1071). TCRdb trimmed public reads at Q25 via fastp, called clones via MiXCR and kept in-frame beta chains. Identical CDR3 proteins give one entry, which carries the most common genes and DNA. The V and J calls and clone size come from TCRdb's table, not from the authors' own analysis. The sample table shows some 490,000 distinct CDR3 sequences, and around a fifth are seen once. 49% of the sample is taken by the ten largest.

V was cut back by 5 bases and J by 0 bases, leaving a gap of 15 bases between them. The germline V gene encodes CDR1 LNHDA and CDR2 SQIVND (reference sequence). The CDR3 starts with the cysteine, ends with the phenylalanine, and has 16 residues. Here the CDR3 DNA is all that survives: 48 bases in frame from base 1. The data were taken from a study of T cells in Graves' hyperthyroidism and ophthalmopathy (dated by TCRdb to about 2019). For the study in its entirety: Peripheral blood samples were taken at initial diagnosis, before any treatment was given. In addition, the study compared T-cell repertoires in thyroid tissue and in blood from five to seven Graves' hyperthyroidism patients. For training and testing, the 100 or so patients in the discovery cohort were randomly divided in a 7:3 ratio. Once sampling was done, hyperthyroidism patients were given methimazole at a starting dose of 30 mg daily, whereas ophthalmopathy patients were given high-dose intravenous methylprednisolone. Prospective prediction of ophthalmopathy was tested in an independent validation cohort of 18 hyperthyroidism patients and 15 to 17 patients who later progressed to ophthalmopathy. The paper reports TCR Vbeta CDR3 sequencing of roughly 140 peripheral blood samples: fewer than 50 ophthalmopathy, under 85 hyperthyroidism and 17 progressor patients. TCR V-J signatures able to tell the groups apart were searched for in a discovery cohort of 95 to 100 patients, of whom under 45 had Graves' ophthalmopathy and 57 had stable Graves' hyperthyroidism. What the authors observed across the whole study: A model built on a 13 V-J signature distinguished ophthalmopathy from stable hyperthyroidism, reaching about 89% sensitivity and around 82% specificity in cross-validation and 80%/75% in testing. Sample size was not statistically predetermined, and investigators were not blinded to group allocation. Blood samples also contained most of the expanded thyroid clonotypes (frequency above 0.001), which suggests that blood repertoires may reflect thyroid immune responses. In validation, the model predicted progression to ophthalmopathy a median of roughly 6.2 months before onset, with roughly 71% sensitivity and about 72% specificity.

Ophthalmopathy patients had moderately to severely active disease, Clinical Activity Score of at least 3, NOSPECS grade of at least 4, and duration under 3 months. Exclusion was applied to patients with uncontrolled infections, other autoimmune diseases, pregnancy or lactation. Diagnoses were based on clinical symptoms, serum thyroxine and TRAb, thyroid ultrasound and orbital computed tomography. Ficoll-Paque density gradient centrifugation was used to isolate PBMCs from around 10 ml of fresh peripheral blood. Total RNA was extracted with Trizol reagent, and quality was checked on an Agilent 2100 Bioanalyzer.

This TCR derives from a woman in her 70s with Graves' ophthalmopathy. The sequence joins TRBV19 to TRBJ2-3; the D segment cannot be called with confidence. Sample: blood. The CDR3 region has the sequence CASSERHLSSTDTQYF. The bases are TGTGCCAGTAGTGAACGACACCTCTCTAGCACAGATACGCAGTATTTT.